This T cell receptor beta chain came from a study of blood T cell repertoires in COVID-19. Turning to the study itself: The United States, Italy and Spain provided the acute and convalescent COVID-19 samples. T cells, B-cell-depleted T cells, or PBMCs supplied cDNA or gDNA.

V gave up 10 bases and J gave up 1 base, with 6 bases separating them. CDR1 MNHEY and CDR2 SMNVEV come from the germline V gene (reference sequence). CDR3 length: 11 residues. Under the authors' procedure: Cell counts per sample came from amplifying reference gene primers. Profiling relied on immunoSEQ multiplex PCR, and the TCRdb table lists in-frame clones only, not all of them. V and J calls and clone size are given by that table; D and trimming were obtained from the DNA. The sample has about 110,000 clones; 75% to 85% are singletons. Seattle patients were enrolled while actively infected and followed longitudinally.

The chain uses TRBV27 and TRBJ2-3; D unclear. This receptor was obtained from an elderly man with COVID-19, enrolled during active disease. The sequenced material came from peripheral blood. CDR3 residues: CATHRTDTQYF. CDR3 bases: TGTGCCACACATCGCACAGATACGCAGTATTTT.